The rows below give T cell receptor beta chains drawn from one sample of a study of cytomegalovirus exposure and HLA in healthy donors. Assay used: immunoSEQ multiplex PCR; TCRdb lists only in-frame clones, some missing. The table lists roughly 99,000 clones, approximately 79% of them singletons. The sequencing input was PBMCs. The receptors derive from a man aged 18 to 29 in good health and CMV-seronegative. CDR3s include the opening cysteine and the closing phenylalanine or tryptophan.

v_call,cdr3_aa
TRBV7-3,CASSLQGSNTGELFF
TRBV5-6,CASSAPRGGGNSPLHF
TRBV18,CASSPRGHMNTEAFF
TRBV19,CASSIGSGGEAFF
TRBV11-2,CASSLSSTQETQYF
TRBV28,CASSPPDRKFSEAFF
TRBV4-3,CASSQALAEDGYPF
TRBV25-1,CASSLAGGNTGELFF
TRBV5-6,CASRPRTGGPTGFF
TRBV28,CASSAPSGTEQYF
TRBV7-9,CASSLKGALVLETQYF
TRBV7-8,CASSLDSGLAVREQYF
TRBV5-6,CASSLVVRGRHGYTF
TRBV10-3,CAISAGVAGGPGTGELFF
TRBV5-1,CASSRTPRDEQYF
TRBV27,CASSLWGQGHQPQHF
TRBV25-1,CASKSAGGIRGTGELFF
TRBV18,CASSPTQGSSSYEQYF
TRBV5-6,CASSFRASGGLETQYF
TRBV4-2,CASSQEVSNSGNIQYF
TRBV7-9,CASSPRKELNTEAFF
TRBV9,CASSSPEGRANEKLFF
TRBV6-4,CASSPPGDTYTQYF
TRBV9,CASSEAGGPPYEQYF
TRBV5-6,CASSLRRRNLDTQYF
TRBV10-1,CASKTSGGPNRPYNEQFF
TRBV19,CASSISPDQGTQYF
TRBV6-1,CATRGLGGNSPLHF
TRBV28,CASSLGTANNNQPQHF
TRBV4-1,CASSYLGGAADSPLHF